The T cell receptor beta chain under discussion was sequenced for a study of blood T cell repertoires in COVID-19. Study-wide background: The United States, Italy and Spain provided the acute and convalescent COVID-19 samples. From T cells, B-cell-depleted T cells, or PBMCs came the material, which was cDNA or gDNA.

The V and J ends lost 7 bases and 0 bases respectively, with 14 bases between them. Germline CDR1 and CDR2: MNHEY and SVGAGI. The CDR3 contains 15 residues. In the study's own analysis: From reference gene primer amplification, estimates of nucleated cell counts were derived. TCRdb's copy holds only in-frame clones and misses some; the assay was immunoSEQ multiplex PCR. V, J and clone size are those of that table, while D and trimming were read from the DNA. The sample lists tens of thousands of clones, approximately 75% occurring once. This TCR derives from a human donor in a cohort sampled during active COVID-19. The rearrangement links TRBV6-5 to TRBJ2-3, with D maybe TRBD2 (5 bases). Sequenced material: peripheral blood. CDR3 residues: CASTLRRASTDTQYF. The CDR3, as DNA: TGTGCCAGCACCCTGAGGCGGGCTAGCACAGATACGCAGTATTTT.